The 7 T cell receptor beta chains below come from one sample, sequenced in a study of blood T cells in healthy people across ages. It was with a sample-barcoded 5' primer and a J-beta primer mix that a second PCR of roughly 7 to 12 cycles was run. TCRdb ran MiXCR on the 5' RACE reads and lists one entry per CDR3 protein. The data show 600,000 to 1,000,000 distinct CDR3 sequences, with roughly 64% seen just once and about 20% held by the top ten. Material: blood. These TCRs come from a man aged 25 to 40 in good health.

The sample holds a few counts of this clonotype. The gene calls are TRBV29-1 and TRBJ1-2; TRBD1 matches 8 bases. This CDR3 comprises 15 residues. Germline trimming cut 0 bases from V and 5 bases from J; bases unmatched to any gene: 8. The germline V gene encodes CDR1 SQVTM and CDR2 ANQGSEA. The DNA for the CDR3 is TGCAGCGTTGAAGATCCCAGGGGGCTAGGGTATGGCTACACCTTC. Protein product: CSVEDPRGLGYGYTF.

V is TRBV20-1 and J is TRBJ2-5, with TRBD2 matching 7 bases. Losses at the gene ends were 5 bases for V and 2 bases for J; bases not matched to a gene: 8. Germline assignment: CDR1 DFQATT and CDR2 SNEGSKA (reference sequence). This CDR3 is built from 14 residues. DNA for the CDR3: TGCAGTGCTGATCCGGCAGCGGGGCAAGAGACCCAGTACTTC. Amino acid sequence: CSADPAAGQETQYF.

This clonotype was recorded a few times. The chain couples TRBV7-2 to TRBJ1-2; D is unresolved. V shed 2 bases and J shed 7 bases, with 11 bases lying between them. CDR3 length: 13 amino acids. CDR1 is SGHTA and CDR2 is FQGNSA in the germline V gene. CDR3: CASSLRRESGYTF. The CDR3 DNA sequence: TGTGCCAGCAGCTTACGGAGGGAGTCTGGCTACACCTTC.

The chain recombines TRBV7-2 with TRBJ1-1, with TRBD1 matching over 7 bases. In germline, CDR1 is SGHTA, CDR2 FQGNSA. V shed 5 bases and J 1 base; nucleotides not matched to a gene: 10. The CDR3 has 16 amino acids. As DNA, the CDR3 is TGTGCCAGCAGCACCCGAGGGGGCCCGAAGAACACTGAAGCTTTCTTT. Its translation is CASSTRGGPKNTEAFF.

This chain links TRBV25-1 with TRBJ2-5, with 9 nucleotides matching TRBD1. This CDR3 spans 17 amino acids. Trimming took 3 bases from V and 5 from J; bases not matched to a gene: 13. The germline V gene has CDR1 MGHDK and CDR2 SYGVNS. As DNA, the CDR3 is TGTGCCAGCAGTGATACATGGAGACAGGGGGTTTTGGAGACCCAGTACTTC. It is translated as CASSDTWRQGVLETQYF.

The rearrangement joins TRBV19 to TRBJ2-7; D might be TRBD1 (5 bases). This CDR3 has 15 amino acids. Trimming left V 5 bases short and J 0 bases short, with 14 bases between. CDR1 and CDR2 from the germline V gene are LNHDA and SQIVND (reference sequence). The CDR3 here is CASSPRAGNSYEQYF. The CDR3 DNA reads as TGTGCCAGTAGTCCCCGAGCAGGGAACTCCTACGAGCAGTACTTC.

With regard to this clonotype: The junction and the germline gene differ at one end; a read error may be behind it. The chain couples TRBV6-2 or TRBV6-3 to TRBJ2-5, with 13 bases fitting TRBD2. There are 16 residues in the CDR3. Germline assignment: CDR1 MNHEY and CDR2 SVGEGT. The CDR3 region has the DNA TGTGCCAGCAGTTATACTAGCGGGAGGGGCTTAGAGACCCGGTACTTC. This gives the protein CASSYTSGRGLETRYF.